This is a list of T cell receptor beta chains from one sample in a study of blood T cell repertoires in COVID-19. Assay used: immunoSEQ multiplex PCR; TCRdb lists only in-frame clones, some missing. The profile shows around 100,000 clones, 75% to 90% of them singletons. Material for sequencing was peripheral blood. Receptors were obtained from an older man with acute or convalescent COVID-19. Both conserved end residues are part of each CDR3. The D gene is left open where the match is weak. The listing skips clone size in some rows; elsewhere it reads once, few, many or a size class.

CDR3aa | CDR3nt | j_gene | abundance | v_gene | d_gene
CASSVGRRTDTQYF | TGTGCCAGCAGTGTCGGGAGACGCACAGATACGCAGTATTTT | TRBJ2-3 | - | TRBV27 | -
CATSDGTGNLYEQYF | TGTGCCACCAGTGACGGGACAGGGAATCTCTACGAGCAGTACTTC | TRBJ2-7 | - | TRBV24-1 | TRBD1
CASSLERSYEQYF | TGTGCCAGCAGCTTGGAGAGGTCCTATGAGCAGTACTTC | TRBJ2-7 | - | TRBV5-4 | -
CASSPRDRGDTQYF | TGTGCCAGTAGTCCTCGGGACAGGGGCGATACGCAGTATTTT | TRBJ2-3 | - | TRBV19 | TRBD1
CASSKGEGTEAFF | TGCGCCAGCAGTAAGGGGGAGGGCACTGAAGCTTTCTTT | TRBJ1-1 | - | TRBV5-1 | -
CATSKDGVAGTYNEQFF | TGTGCCACCAGCAAAGACGGAGTAGCGGGAACCTACAATGAGCAGTTCTTC | TRBJ2-1 | - | TRBV15 | TRBD2
CASSLSGVGGYTF | TGTGCCAGCAGTTTATCCGGGGTGGGAGGCTACACCTTC | TRBJ1-2 | once | TRBV12-3/TRBV12-4 | -
CASSFSGTVSNTEAFF | TGTGCCAGCAGCTTCTCCGGGACAGTATCGAACACTGAAGCTTTCTTT | TRBJ1-1 | once | TRBV7-8 | TRBD1
CAISDLAGNEQFF | TGTGCCATCAGTGACTTAGCGGGCAATGAGCAGTTCTTC | TRBJ2-1 | - | TRBV10-3 | TRBD2
CASSPGLVSIEQFF | TGTGCCAGCAGCCCGGGACTAGTTAGTATTGAGCAGTTCTTC | TRBJ2-1 | - | TRBV9 | TRBD2
CASSSPFYSNQPQHF | TGTGCCAGCAGTTCTCCGTTCTATAGCAATCAGCCCCAGCATTTT | TRBJ1-5 | - | TRBV28 | -
CASTSIRGRSGEKLFF | TGTGCCAGCACCTCAATCCGCGGGCGGTCGGGTGAAAAACTGTTTTTT | TRBJ1-4 | - | TRBV28 | -
CASSGHIAGAHHEQYF | TGCGCCAGCAGTGGACATATAGCGGGAGCCCATCACGAGCAGTACTTC | TRBJ2-7 | few | TRBV10-1 | TRBD2